What follows is one TCR beta chain and its context. The antigen remains undetermined. The data were obtained in a study of cytomegalovirus exposure and HLA in healthy donors. Germline V gene lookup returns CDR1 LGHNA and CDR2 YNFKEQ. V was clipped by 0 bases and J by 5 bases, with 16 bases between them. This CDR3 contains 16 residues. The PCR employed 60 Vbeta primers together with 13 Jbeta primers. The protocol was immunoSEQ multiplex PCR, while the TCRdb copy is restricted to in-frame clones and leaves out a portion. Here the sample spans more than 95,000 clones, about 79% being singletons. Notes on the study in general: Most TCR sequences were seen very rarely across donors, but some public TCRs occurred in many. TCR beta sequences reportedly predicted the HLA-A and HLA-B alleles of most subjects accurately.

The chain links TRBV4-2 to TRBJ1-2, with D possibly matching TRBD1 (6 bases). The sequenced sample consisted of PBMCs. This clonotype was sampled from a young man in good health and CMV-seropositive. The CDR3 DNA reads as TGTGCCAGCAGCCAAGAGGGCGCAGGGGTTGGGTATGGCTACACCTTC. Encoded protein: CASSQEGAGVGYGYTF.